This TCR beta chain came from a study of molecular identifiers for immune sequencing clone quantification. In germline, CDR1 is MNHEY, CDR2 SVGEGT. The V end was cut by 1 base, the J end by 0 bases, with 9 bases between. The CDR3 totals 15 residues. Regarding the study as a whole: It was shown that clones above 20 RNA copies held over 98% of effector molecules, but under 1% in naive cells.

TCRdb reanalysed the PCR reads using MiXCR and keeps one entry per CDR3 protein. The table has about 500,000 distinct CDR3 sequences, around a fifth seen once; the top ten hold about 0.8%. There are many counts of this clonotype. Its cognate antigen is unknown. This chain connects TRBV6-2 or TRBV6-3 to TRBJ1-1; possible D gene TRBD1, 5 bases. Sequencing used naive CD8+ T cells from blood, with Jurkat cell RNA spiked in. Regarding subset: FACS-sorted CD8+CD4-CCR7+CD45RA+ naive T cells. This TCR came from a human donor in good health. Some libraries in this study had Jurkat cell RNA spiked in. The CDR3 DNA reads TGTGCCAGCAGTTACTTCGACAGAATGAACACTGAAGCTTTCTTT. Its protein product is CASSYFDRMNTEAFF.